The clone carrying this TCR beta chain has at least ten counts. The antigen is not known. This CDR3 spans 15 amino acids. Germline V gene data show CDR1 as KGHSH and CDR2 as LQKENI. V was clipped by 2 bases and J by 3 bases, with 11 bases between them. This sample was taken from a study of T cells in Graves' hyperthyroidism and ophthalmopathy. Regarding the study as a whole: Most clonotypes expanded in the thyroid (above 0.001) were also present in blood.

Researchers amplified the TCR beta CDR3 regions from RNA transcripts. The HTBI primer set served for first-round RT-PCR of the TCR CDR3. MiXCR was run by TCRdb on the multiplex PCR reads, yielding one entry per CDR3 protein. The sample shows hundreds of thousands of distinct CDR3 sequences, approximately 15% of them seen only once. The sequence was collected from a woman aged 18-29 years with Graves' hyperthyroidism. What was sequenced was blood. The chain couples TRBV18 to TRBJ1-5, with D perhaps matching TRBD1 (5 bases). The CDR3 spells CASSPLGTVNQPQHF. In DNA form, the CDR3 reads TGTGCCAGCTCACCATTAGGGACGGTCAATCAGCCCCAGCATTTT.